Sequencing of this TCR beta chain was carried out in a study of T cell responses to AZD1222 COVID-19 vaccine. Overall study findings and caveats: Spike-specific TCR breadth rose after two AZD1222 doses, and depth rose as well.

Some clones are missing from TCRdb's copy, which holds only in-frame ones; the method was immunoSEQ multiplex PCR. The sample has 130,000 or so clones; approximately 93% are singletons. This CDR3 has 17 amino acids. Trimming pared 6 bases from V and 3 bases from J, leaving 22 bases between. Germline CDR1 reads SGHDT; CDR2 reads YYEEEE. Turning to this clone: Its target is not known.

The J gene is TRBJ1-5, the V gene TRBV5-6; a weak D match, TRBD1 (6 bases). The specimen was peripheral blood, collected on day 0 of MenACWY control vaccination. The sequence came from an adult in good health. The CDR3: CASTNGSTGGVNQPQHF. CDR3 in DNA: TGTGCCAGCACCAATGGATCGACAGGCGGGGTCAATCAGCCCCAGCATTTT.